This T cell receptor beta chain derives from a study of blood T cell repertoires in COVID-19 (dated by TCRdb to the early 2020s). Background on the whole study: Collaborator samples came from the United States, Italy and Spain and covered acute and convalescent phases of COVID-19. The material from the prospective study consisted of cDNA or gDNA derived from T cells, B-cell-depleted T cells, or PBMCs. Deeply sampled blood TCRbeta repertoires from subjects exposed to, actively infected with, or recovered from COVID-19 were included in the dataset. A freely available public database, intended as a resource for researchers studying the immune response to SARS-CoV-2, is where the repertoires were released. The samples were drawn from two sources: the first 160 participants of the ongoing ImmuneRACE study, and 1,254 subjects contributed by 6 global collaborators. Nearly every sample came with metadata listing a de-identified subject ID, COVID-19 status, age in years and sex. Where available, HLA class I and class II types were taken from metadata supplied by the sample provider and were not determined by assay-based typing. Overall results and qualifications from the work: How much clinical and demographic metadata was included differed by source and by participant, and the metadata was provided uncurated.

This clone appeared once. No cognate antigen has been identified for it. It has no much larger one-base neighbor in the sample; base qualities were not kept. Whole blood was collected in K2EDTA tubes by collaborating institutions according to the institutions' own protocols. For TCRbeta analysis, collaborator samples were shipped as frozen whole blood, as isolated PBMCs, or as DNA extracted from either sample type. V is reduced by 5 bases and J by 2 bases, leaving a spacing of 10 bases between them. Reading from cysteine to phenylalanine, the CDR3 counts 14 amino acids. Solely the CDR3 DNA is kept, with 42 bases framed from the first base. Via the germline V gene (reference sequence), CDR1 is LNHDA and CDR2 SQIVND. TCRbeta CDR3 regions were amplified from genomic DNA using the immunoSEQ Assay, a bias-controlled multiplex PCR. Per the source publication's procedure: Within the assay, amplification of reference gene primers was used to estimate how many nucleated cells each sample contained. To quantify the absolute abundance of each unique TCRbeta CDR3 rearrangement, sequence reads were collapsed and filtered. For each sample, productive Simpson clonality was calculated as the square root of Simpson's diversity index over productive rearrangements. In TCRdb, the immuneACCESS table is reduced to in-frame sequences with V and J assigned. These tables do not hold every clone; where another copy was compared, an unresolved V gene accounts for under half, and the others remain unexplained. Clone size and V and J calls were adopted from that table, with D and trimming inferred from the DNA. The table for this sample lists about 41,000 clones; approximately 83% of them were counted only once. The ten largest make up less than 3.5% of the sample.

The source is a woman in her sixties with acute or convalescent COVID-19. Here the chain combines TRBV19 and TRBJ1-3, with the D gene call left open. Specimen: peripheral blood. The CDR3 corresponds to CASSALEAGNTIYF. The base sequence is TGTGCCAGTAGTGCTCTAGAAGCTGGAAACACCATATATTTT.